The present TCR beta chain was sequenced within a study of blood T cell repertoires in COVID-19. Background on the study: In each case, the material was cDNA or gDNA derived from T cells, B-cell-depleted T cells, or PBMCs.

Per the original methods: Reference gene primer amplification in the assay estimated nucleated cell counts. The assay was immunoSEQ multiplex PCR, and TCRdb's table has in-frame clones only and misses some. V, J and clone size are those of that table, while D and trimming were read from the DNA. The sample has approximately 330,000 clones, 80% to 90% seen once; the top ten hold more than 7.5%. This clone occurred a few times. The germline V gene encodes CDR1 SGDLS and CDR2 YYNGEE. This CDR3 is 12 amino acids long. V was shortened by 2 bases and J by 3 bases, with 6 bases between the two germline ends.

This receptor was identified in a man aged 30-40 years with COVID-19, enrolled during active disease. The chain uses TRBV9 and TRBJ2-7, with D possibly matching TRBD1 (5 bases). Input material: peripheral blood. In DNA form, the CDR3 reads TGTGCCAGCAGCGTGACAGACTACGAGCAGTACTTC. This encodes CASSVTDYEQYF.